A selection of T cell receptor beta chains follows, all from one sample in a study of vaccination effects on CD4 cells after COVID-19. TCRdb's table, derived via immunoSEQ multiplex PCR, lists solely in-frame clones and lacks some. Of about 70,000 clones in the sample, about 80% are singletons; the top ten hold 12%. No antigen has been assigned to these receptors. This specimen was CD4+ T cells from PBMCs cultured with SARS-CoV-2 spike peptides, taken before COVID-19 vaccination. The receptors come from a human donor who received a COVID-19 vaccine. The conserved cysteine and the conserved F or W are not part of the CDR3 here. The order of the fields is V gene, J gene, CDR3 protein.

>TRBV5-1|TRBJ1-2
ASSRTWEDFDGYT
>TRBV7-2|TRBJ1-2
ASSLWDRAEGYT
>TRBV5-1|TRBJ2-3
ASSGRRQGLTDTQY
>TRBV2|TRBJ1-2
ASIPTPQLYGYT
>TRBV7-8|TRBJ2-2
ASSLPPTGELF
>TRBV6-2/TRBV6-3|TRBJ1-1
ASSRGRFAEAF
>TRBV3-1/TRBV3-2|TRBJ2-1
ASSQEGLAGAGTNEQF
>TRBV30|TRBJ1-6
AWSVLGGNSPLH
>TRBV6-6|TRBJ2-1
ASRPTGSSYNEQF
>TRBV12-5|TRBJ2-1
ASGPRTAHNEQF
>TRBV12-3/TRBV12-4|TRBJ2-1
ASSPGLAHEQF
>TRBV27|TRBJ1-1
ASSSSPGKVTEAF
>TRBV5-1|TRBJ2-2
ASSLRAGGDTGELF
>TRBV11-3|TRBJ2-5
ASSSGLTEETQY
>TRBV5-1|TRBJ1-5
ASSRTGQGDQPQH
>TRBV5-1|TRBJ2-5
ASSPPLGIQETQY
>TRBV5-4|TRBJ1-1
ASSLAGMAEAF
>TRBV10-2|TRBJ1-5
ASSGVLGQPQH
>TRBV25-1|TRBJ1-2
ASSDSGQGAIYGYT
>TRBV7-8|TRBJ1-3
ASSPSIDSGNTIY
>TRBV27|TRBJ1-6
ASSLGQGALSSPLH
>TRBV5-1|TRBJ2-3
ASSWVGNVGADTQY
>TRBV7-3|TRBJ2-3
ASSLDRGSTDTQY
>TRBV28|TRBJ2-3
GGSERGEDTQY
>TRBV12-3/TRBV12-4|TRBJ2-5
ASTSNRGETQY
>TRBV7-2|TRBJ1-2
ASSPDRASNYGYT
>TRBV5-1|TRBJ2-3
ASSLGTGNTDTQY
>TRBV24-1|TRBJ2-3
ATETSGGARDTQY
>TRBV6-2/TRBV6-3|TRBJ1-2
ASSYDRNYGYT
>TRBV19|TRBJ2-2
ASQGRSTGELF
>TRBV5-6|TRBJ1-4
ASSMTPTNEKLF
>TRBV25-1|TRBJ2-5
ASSPSEATQY
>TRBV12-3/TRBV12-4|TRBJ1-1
ASRNDRNTEAF
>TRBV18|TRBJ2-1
ASSPPGQRDNEQF
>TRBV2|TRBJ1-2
ASSVADNYGYT
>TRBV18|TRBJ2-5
ASSLGQKETQY
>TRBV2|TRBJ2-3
ASSAGGGTDTQY
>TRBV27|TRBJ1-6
ASSLGARAVGSPLH
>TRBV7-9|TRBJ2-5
ASSLRAKRVQETQY
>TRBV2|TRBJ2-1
ASSGLALTYNEQF
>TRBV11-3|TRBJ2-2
ASSLDVTAGELF
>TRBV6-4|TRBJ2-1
ASSEQVAGGSYNEQF
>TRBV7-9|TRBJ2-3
ASSPAKGVTDTQY
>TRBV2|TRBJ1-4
ASTGRRNEKLF
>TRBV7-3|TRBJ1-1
ASSLTGLNTEAF
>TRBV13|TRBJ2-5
ASSGGGIQETQY
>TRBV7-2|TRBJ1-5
ASTLGSNQPQH
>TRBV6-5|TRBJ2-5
ASNQGSTQETQY
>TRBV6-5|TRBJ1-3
ASSLETGNTIY
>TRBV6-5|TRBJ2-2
ASSYSRIAGADKLF
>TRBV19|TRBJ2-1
ASIPGQGYNEQF
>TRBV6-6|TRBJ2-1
ASSYYGDEQF
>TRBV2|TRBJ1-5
ASSEFIGDNQPQH